The 2 T cell receptor beta chains below all came from one sample that was sequenced in a study of control samples from healthy donors and cancer patients. Here immunoSEQ multiplex PCR was the method, and the copy in TCRdb shows in-frame clones only, minus some. The sample has fewer than 30,000 clones; 85% to 90% are singletons. The specimen was PBMCs. Source of these receptors: a woman in her thirties or forties with lung cancer.

V is TRBV5-1 and J is TRBJ2-3, with 7 positions matching TRBD2. V gave up 0 bases and J gave up 2 bases; unmatched junction bases: 3. Germline loops: CDR1 SGHRS, CDR2 YFSETQ. The CDR3 contains 15 residues. The CDR3 loop is CASSLAGTITDTQYF. The CDR3 DNA reads TGCGCCAGCAGCTTGGCCGGGACTATCACAGATACGCAGTATTTT.

The V and J genes are TRBV7-9 and TRBJ2-2, with D perhaps TRBD1 (5 bases). The CDR3 loop spans 13 amino acids. CDR1 and CDR2 from the germline V gene are SEHNR and FQNEAQ (reference sequence). Between the trimmed V and J ends, which lost 3 bases and 3 bases, there was a span of 5 bases. In DNA, the CDR3 is TGTGCCAGCAGCTTCAGGGACACCGGGGAGCTGTTTTTT. Residues: CASSFRDTGELFF. Based on the CDR3 plus reference TRBV7-9 and TRBJ2-2, the full variable domain is DTGVSQNPRHKITKRGQNVTFRCDPISEHNRLYWYRQTLGQGPEFLTYFQNEAQLEKSRLLSDRFSAERPKGSFSTLEIQRTEQGDSAMYLCASSFRDTGELFFGEGSRLTVL.